A single T cell receptor beta chain is shown here with its context. The antigen remains undetermined. 13 Jbeta primers and 60 Vbeta primers were used for the PCR. Sequencing was performed with immunoSEQ multiplex PCR; in TCRdb, only in-frame clones are kept and a portion is missing. This sample has around 150,000 clones, with about three quarters found just once. These data belong to a study of cytomegalovirus exposure and HLA in healthy donors. Points from the study as a whole: High specificity and sensitivity for cytomegalovirus status were reported for the classifier.

The specimen sequenced was PBMCs. The clonotype was recovered from a man aged 30 to 45 in good health and CMV-seropositive.

CDR3: CASSQVDREAYEQYF. DNA for the CDR3: TGTGCCAGCAGCCAGGTCGACAGAGAAGCCTACGAGCAGTACTTC. The chain has TRBV14 and TRBJ2-7; D is possibly TRBD1 (5 bases). The CDR3 spans 15 residues. The germline V gene encodes CDR1 SGHDN and CDR2 FVKESK. Trimming removed 3 bases from V and 2 bases from J, with 14 bases in between.